Listed here are 3 T cell receptor beta chains from one sample, sequenced in a study of blood T cell repertoires in COVID-19. The method was immunoSEQ multiplex PCR; TCRdb's version includes in-frame clones alone and lacks a portion of them. This sample has around 240,000 clones; 80% to 90% occur once, and the top ten carry approximately 2%. Material: PBMCs or T cells enriched from blood (not recorded which). These receptors came from a woman in her forties or fifties who had recovered from COVID-19.

CDR3 region: CASSVGAGGLNSPLHF. CDR3 DNA sequence: TGTGCCAGCAGTGTGGGGGCGGGGGGACTTAATTCACCCCTCCACTTT. The chain has TRBV2 and TRBJ1-6; tentative D call: TRBD1 (6 bases). The germline V gene has CDR1 SNHLY and CDR2 FYNNEI. V shed 4 bases and J shed 6 bases, with 16 bases lying between them. CDR3 size: 16 residues.

This clone was seen a handful of times. The chain employs TRBV30 and TRBJ1-4; D not certain. Deletions cut 3 bases from V and 8 bases from J, with 13 bases between. The CDR3 sequence is 13 residues long. Germline CDR1 GTSNPN, CDR2 SVGIG (reference sequence). CDR3 sequence reads: CAWSVGGGEKLFF. The CDR3 coding sequence is TGTGCCTGGAGCGTGGGAGGAGGCGAAAAACTGTTTTTT.

This chain uses TRBV29-1 with TRBJ2-7; D might be TRBD1 (7 bases). Germline values: CDR1 SQVTM, CDR2 ANQGSEA. Deletions cut 4 bases from V and 3 bases from J, with 16 bases between. The CDR3 spans 14 residues. The CDR3 loop is CSVVPGGRRYEQYF. CDR3 in DNA: TGCAGCGTTGTCCCAGGGGGGCGTCGCTACGAGCAGTACTTC.